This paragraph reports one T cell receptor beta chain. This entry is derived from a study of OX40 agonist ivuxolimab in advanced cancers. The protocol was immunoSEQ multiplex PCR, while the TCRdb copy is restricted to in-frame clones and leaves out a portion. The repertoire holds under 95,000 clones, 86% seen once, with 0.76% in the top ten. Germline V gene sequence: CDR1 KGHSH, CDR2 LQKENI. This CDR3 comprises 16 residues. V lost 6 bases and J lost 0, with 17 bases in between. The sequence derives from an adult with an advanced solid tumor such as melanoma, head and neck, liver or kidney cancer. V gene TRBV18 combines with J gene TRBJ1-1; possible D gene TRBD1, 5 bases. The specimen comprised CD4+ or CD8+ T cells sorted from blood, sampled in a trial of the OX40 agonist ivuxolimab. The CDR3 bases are TGTGCCAGCTCGCCGGGGCAAGGGTCATTGAACACTGAAGCTTTCTTT. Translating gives CASSPGQGSLNTEAFF.